Following are 21 T cell receptor beta chains from one sample sequenced in a study of shared clonotypes between healthy human individuals. Sequencing was performed with immunoSEQ multiplex PCR; in TCRdb, only in-frame clones are kept and a portion is missing. The sample holds 950,000 to 1,100,000 clones, 70% to 80% seen once. The sequencing input was memory CD4+ T cells sorted from blood. Subset denoted: CD45RA-negative fraction. These receptor sequences come from a man aged 18 to 30 in good health.

This rearrangement joins TRBV6-6 to TRBJ1-3; tentative D call: TRBD1 (5 bases). This CDR3 region has 15 residues. With 9 bases removed from V and 8 bases from J, the gap between germline ends came to 23 bases. CDR1 and CDR2 from the germline V gene are MNHNY and SVGAGI (reference sequence). The CDR3 spells CASQDEGTATHTIYF. Written as DNA, the CDR3 is TGTGCCAGTCAGGATGAGGGGACCGCTACTCACACCATATATTTT.

The count of this clone is one. This sequence joins TRBV5-1 and TRBJ2-7; D may be TRBD1 or TRBD2 (7 bases each). V lost 0 bases and J 5 bases, leaving 15 bases between the germline ends. In germline, CDR1 is SGHRS, CDR2 YFSETQ. The CDR3 spans 15 residues. The CDR3 DNA follows: TGCGCCAGCAGCTTGGCCGGCAGGGGGGGCGACGAGCAGTACTTC. Amino acids: CASSLAGRGGDEQYF. Combining the CDR3 with reference TRBV5-1 and TRBJ2-7 gives the whole variable domain KAGVTQTPRYLIKTRGQQVTLSCSPISGHRSVSWYQQTPGQGLQFLFEYFSETQRNKGNFPGRFSGRQFSNSRSEMNVSTLELGDSALYLCASSLAGRGGDEQYFGPGTRLTVT.

This clone was recorded once. V and J are TRBV2 and TRBJ1-2; TRBD1 matches 8 bases. Germline loops: CDR1 SNHLY, CDR2 FYNNEI. The CDR3 consists of 12 residues. V trimming: 7 bases; J trimming: 7 bases; junction bases outside the gene matches: 5. The CDR3 reads CASTSGGSGYTF. The CDR3 region has the DNA TGTGCCAGCACCTCAGGGGGCAGTGGCTACACCTTC.

This chain joins TRBV5-1 and TRBJ2-5; 7 nucleotides agree with TRBD2. Germline assignment: CDR1 SGHRS and CDR2 YFSETQ. V lost 1 base, J lost 1 base, and 1 base stayed unmatched. The CDR3 extends over 14 amino acids. The CDR3 sequence: CASSLWGGQETQYF. The CDR3 DNA follows: TGCGCCAGCAGCTTGTGGGGGGGCCAAGAGACCCAGTACTTC.

The chain employs TRBV14 and TRBJ1-6, with unresolved D. This CDR3 region has 18 residues. Germline-derived CDR1 and CDR2 are SGHDN and FVKESK. Trimming removed 4 bases from V and 0 bases from J, with 16 bases in between. In DNA form, the CDR3 reads TGTGCCAGCAGCCCTAGCCCGACGGTTAGCTCCTATAATTCACCCCTCCACTTT. Its translation is CASSPSPTVSSYNSPLHF. Full variable domain (remainder filled in from reference TRBV14 and TRBJ1-6): EAGVTQFPSHSVIEKGQTVTLRCDPISGHDNLYWYRRVMGKEIKFLLHFVKESKQDESGMPNNRFLAERTGGTYSTLKVQPAELEDSGVYFCASSPSPTVSSYNSPLHFGNGTRLTVT.

This clone was counted between two and nine times. This chain connects TRBV6-1 to TRBJ2-1, with 11 positions matching TRBD2. V shed 6 bases and J 4 bases; nucleotides not matched to a gene: 5. This CDR3 has 15 amino acids. Per germline, CDR1 MNHNS and CDR2 SASEGT. CDR3 nucleotide sequence: TGTGCCAGCAGGGAGGCTAGCGGGGGGTACAATGAGCAGTTCTTC. It codes for CASREASGGYNEQFF.

The chain carries TRBV7-2 and TRBJ2-1; D ambiguous. Per the germline V gene, CDR1 is SGHTA and CDR2 is FQGNSA. The V gene lost 5 bases and the J gene lost 6 bases, with 14 bases spanning the gap. CDR3 size: 14 residues. CDR3 sequence: CASSLKVVANEQFF. The CDR3 DNA follows: TGTGCCAGCAGCCTTAAGGTCGTGGCCAATGAGCAGTTCTTC.

This clone has only a few counts. The V and J genes are TRBV19 and TRBJ1-2; the match to TRBD1 covers 9 bases. The CDR3 has 16 amino acids. Germline V CDR1 and CDR2: LNHDA, SQIVND (reference sequence). The J segment lost 4 bases and the V segment lost 4 bases, leaving 10 bases of the junction unmatched. In DNA form, the CDR3 reads TGTGCCAGTAGTACCCTGTACGGGACAGGGTTCTATGGCTACACCTTC. Translated: CASSTLYGTGFYGYTF.

This clone is a singleton in its sample. Other DNA sequences of this sample code for an identical CDR3. V and J are TRBV5-1 and TRBJ2-3; 11 nucleotides line up with TRBD2. In germline, CDR1 is SGHRS, CDR2 YFSETQ. The V gene end was trimmed by 0 bases and the J gene end by 3 bases; junction bases not matched to a gene: 3. CDR3 length: 16 amino acids. The CDR3 region is CASSLGASGRTDTQYF. Here the CDR3 DNA reads TGCGCCAGCAGCTTGGGGGCTAGCGGGAGGACAGATACGCAGTATTTT.

On this clone itself: The sample carries other DNA sequences with the same CDR3. The J gene is TRBJ1-5, the V gene TRBV19; 8 nucleotides match TRBD1. The CDR3 is made up of 14 amino acids. Germline trimming cut 4 bases from V and 7 bases from J; bases unmatched to any gene: 6. Germline CDR1 is LNHDA and CDR2 is SQIVND (reference sequence). CDR3 sequence: CASSTRQGNQPQHF. In nucleotides, the CDR3 is TGTGCCAGTAGTACCAGACAGGGGAACCAGCCCCAGCATTTT.

The chain recombines TRBV9 with TRBJ1-3, with no clear D. Germline V CDR1 and CDR2: SGDLS, YYNGEE. There are 17 residues in the CDR3. Trimming removed 3 bases from V and 0 bases from J, with 16 bases in between. CDR3 in DNA: TGTGCCAGCAGCGAGTCCCCGTATGAGACCTCTGGAAACACCATATATTTT. Translating gives CASSESPYETSGNTIYF.

This chain uses TRBV19 with TRBJ1-6, with 7 bases matching TRBD1. J gave up 5 bases and V 7 bases, and 8 bases lay outside the gene matches. Germline V CDR1 and CDR2: LNHDA, SQIVND (reference sequence). The CDR3 is made up of 15 amino acids. The CDR3 sequence: CASNWGQRNNSPLHF. For the CDR3, the DNA is TGTGCCAGTAATTGGGGACAGAGAAATAATTCACCCCTCCACTTT.

This chain uses TRBV28 with TRBJ2-7; 13 positions match TRBD2. This CDR3 has 16 amino acids. Per the germline V gene, CDR1 is MDHEN and CDR2 is SYDVKM. J lost 7 bases, V lost 3 bases, and 9 bases had no gene match. The CDR3 nucleotides read TGTGCCAGCAGTTTGGGGACTAGCGGGAAGCGAGGGGAGCAGTACTTC. The encoded protein is CASSLGTSGKRGEQYF.

The chain joins TRBV19 to TRBJ1-1; a weak D match, TRBD1 (5 bases). V dropped 6 bases and J dropped 3 bases, with 14 bases sitting between them. This CDR3 region has 14 residues. Germline CDR1 LNHDA, CDR2 SQIVND (reference sequence). Here the CDR3 reads CASRLFGGYTEAFF. The CDR3 DNA follows: TGTGCCAGTAGATTATTCGGGGGATACACTGAAGCTTTCTTT.

The V call is TRBV7-2, the J call TRBJ1-5; D is uncertain. Per the germline V gene, CDR1 is SGHTA and CDR2 is FQGNSA. The V and J ends lost 1 base and 5 bases respectively, with 12 bases between them. The CDR3 extends over 15 amino acids. Written as DNA, the CDR3 is TGTGCCAGCAGCTTAGGGACTGGCCTTTATCAGCCCCAGCATTTT. Protein: CASSLGTGLYQPQHF.

This sequence joins TRBV5-1 and TRBJ2-3; no clear D gene. CDR3 length: 15 amino acids. CDR1 is SGHRS and CDR2 is YFSETQ in the germline V gene. Trimming shortened V by 0 bases and J by 2 bases, and 10 bases separated the two germline ends. Here the CDR3 reads CASSLEDPTTDTQYF. The CDR3 DNA follows: TGCGCCAGCAGCTTGGAGGACCCAACCACAGATACGCAGTATTTT.

This chain joins TRBV7-3 and TRBJ2-7; D may be TRBD2 (6 bases). Looked up from germline, CDR1 is SGHTA and CDR2 is FQGTGA. The CDR3 has 16 amino acids. Trimming left V 0 bases short and J 2 bases short, with 14 bases between. The CDR3 coding sequence is TGTGCCAGCAGCTTAACGACGAGCCGGGGGACCTACGAGCAGTACTTC. It codes for CASSLTTSRGTYEQYF.

This clone was found once. This rearrangement joins TRBV11-1 to TRBJ2-7; D tentatively fits TRBD1 or TRBD2 (6 bases each). Looked up from germline, CDR1 is SGHAT and CDR2 is FQDESV (reference sequence). The CDR3 is 13 residues long. V lost 5 bases and J 6 bases, leaving 14 bases between the germline ends. The CDR3, as DNA: TGTGCCAGCAGCCCGTGGGGGGCAGGCGAGCAGTACTTC. Translation gives CASSPWGAGEQYF. The whole variable domain, filled in from reference TRBV11-1 and TRBJ2-7, reads EAEVAQSPRYKITEKSQAVAFWCDPISGHATLYWYRQILGQGPELLVQFQDESVVDDSQLPKDRFSAERLKGVDSTLKIQPAELGDSAMYLCASSPWGAGEQYFGPGTRLTVT.

This chain links TRBV6-6 with TRBJ1-1; 7 bases agree with TRBD1. The CDR3 has 13 residues. V was clipped by 6 bases and J by 3 bases; unmatched bases: 4. CDR1 and CDR2 (germline): MNHNY, SVGAGI (reference sequence). The CDR3 nucleotides read TGTGCCAGCAGGACAGGGCCCGACACTGAAGCTTTCTTT. Amino acid sequence: CASRTGPDTEAFF.

This clone was detected only a few times. The gene calls are TRBV19 and TRBJ2-5; 14 nucleotides align to TRBD2. Trimming at V came to 4 bases and at J to 5 bases, leaving 15 bases not matched to a gene. CDR1 is LNHDA and CDR2 is SQIVND in the germline V gene (reference sequence). The CDR3 covers 19 residues. CDR3 in amino acids: CASSTLPGTSGSFRETQYF. The CDR3, as DNA: TGTGCCAGTAGTACTCTTCCCGGGACTAGCGGGAGTTTTCGGGAGACCCAGTACTTC.

The chain is built from TRBV5-1 and TRBJ2-3; 13 bases line up with TRBD2. CDR1 is SGHRS and CDR2 is YFSETQ in the germline V gene. The CDR3 has 16 residues. The J segment lost 1 base and the V segment lost 5 bases, leaving 4 bases of the junction unmatched. CDR3 coding DNA: TGCGCCAGCAGGTACGGGACTAGCGGGGGCACAGATACGCAGTATTTT. Translated, it gives CASRYGTSGGTDTQYF.